This entry is about one TCR beta chain. As processed by the authors: Reference gene primers were amplified, and this amplification served to estimate nucleated cell counts. Sequencing used immunoSEQ multiplex PCR; TCRdb keeps in-frame clones, though not all of them. V, J and clone size reflect that table, while D and trimming were determined from the DNA. This table has around 20,000 clones, nearly 90% appearing once. This sample is drawn from a study of blood T cell repertoires in COVID-19. Study as a whole: Italy, Spain and the United States were the sources of the convalescent and acute COVID-19 samples. The analysed material was cDNA or gDNA that came from T cells, B-cell-depleted T cells, or PBMCs.

This CDR3 has 18 amino acids. V was pared by 5 bases and J by 2 bases, with 25 bases between. Germline V CDR1 and CDR2: PRHDT, FYEKMQ (reference sequence). The clonotype comes from a human donor in a cohort sampled during active COVID-19. The donor label of this sample is uncertain. The sequencing input was peripheral blood. The chain carries TRBV13 and TRBJ2-7; D perhaps matches TRBD2 (5 bases). The CDR3 loop is CASSPSRRVATSTYEQYF. For the CDR3, the DNA is TGTGCCAGCAGCCCCTCGCGGCGGGTAGCGACAAGTACCTACGAGCAGTACTTC.